The rows below give T cell receptor beta chains drawn from one sample of a study of CD8 T cells in Susac syndrome. TCRdb used MiXCR to reprocess the immunoSEQ multiplex PCR reads, holding one entry per CDR3 protein. The sample lists 150,000 to 200,000 distinct CDR3 sequences; roughly 95% were seen once. The specimen sequenced was CD4+ T cells from PBMCs. The origin of the receptors is a human donor with Susac syndrome. CDR3s include the opening cysteine and the closing phenylalanine or tryptophan. Each record gives: J gene, clone size, V gene, CDR3 protein. Only part of the rows carry a size: once, few, many, or a class if the clone is expanded.

>TRBJ2-5|NA|TRBV12-3/TRBV12-4
CASSPRGRGAGETQYF
>TRBJ2-1|NA|TRBV5-1
CASSPVLRDGHHNEQFF
>TRBJ1-5|NA|TRBV7-8
CASSLIRTLASNQPQHF
>TRBJ1-5|NA|TRBV19
CASTPTGGNQPQHF
>TRBJ1-1|NA|TRBV3-1
CASSRRSNTEAFF
>TRBJ2-2|NA|TRBV21-1
CASSNGSGELFF
>TRBJ2-7|once|TRBV30
CAWEREGYEQYF
>TRBJ2-6|NA|TRBV28
CASSPIRGTSSGANVLTF
>TRBJ2-7|NA|TRBV18
CASSPREALEQYF
>TRBJ2-5|NA|TRBV2
CASMRGLETQYF
>TRBJ1-6|NA|TRBV7-2
CASSRQGGDSPLHF
>TRBJ1-5|NA|TRBV25-1
CASSPGTAVSNQPQHF
>TRBJ1-5|NA|TRBV7-2
CASSSDQWGNQPQHF
>TRBJ2-6|once|TRBV7-9
CASSIAGHLSGANVLTF
>TRBJ2-7|NA|TRBV29-1
CSVQDRESYEQYF
>TRBJ1-1|NA|TRBV12-3/TRBV12-4
CASSISTGPSTEAFF
>TRBJ1-2|NA|TRBV4-2
CASSQVGQGDRGYTF
>TRBJ1-2|NA|TRBV29-1
CSVNLAGTNYGYTF
>TRBJ2-5|NA|TRBV20-1
CSAGSPRRETQYF
>TRBJ1-5|NA|TRBV28
CASRPPSNQPQHF
>TRBJ2-7|NA|TRBV29-1
CSVGQTAYEQYF
>TRBJ2-7|once|TRBV14
CASSQGPGSSYEQYF
>TRBJ2-2|NA|TRBV20-1
CSAPGWSGELFF
>TRBJ2-7|once|TRBV6-2/TRBV6-3
CASRGTSGSSEQYF
>TRBJ1-4|NA|TRBV3-1
CASSQNRLNEKLFF
>TRBJ2-3|NA|TRBV20-1
CSANNRMGAQRDTQYF
>TRBJ2-7|NA|TRBV12-3/TRBV12-4
CASSLASRADYEQYF
>TRBJ2-3|NA|TRBV5-1
CASSLGLAEITDTQYF
>TRBJ1-4|NA|TRBV12-3/TRBV12-4
CASSREGGREKLFF
>TRBJ1-1|NA|TRBV7-2
CASSFGRLNTEAFF
>TRBJ2-7|NA|TRBV6-5
CASNPFSASGEQYF
>TRBJ1-1|NA|TRBV29-1
CSARGQGLTEAFF
>TRBJ2-5|NA|TRBV7-8
CASSPSLETQYF
>TRBJ2-2|NA|TRBV3-1
CASSPDPVDTGELFF
>TRBJ1-2|NA|TRBV5-1
CASRARGSDYGYTF
>TRBJ2-7|NA|TRBV24-1
CATSDLPRGNSYEQYF
>TRBJ1-5|once|TRBV7-2
CASSLVAERSQPQHF
>TRBJ2-2|NA|TRBV4-3
CASSQDVGTGELFF
>TRBJ1-5|once|TRBV7-8
CASSLEGLVSNQPQHF
>TRBJ2-5|once|TRBV9
CASSVGPGDQETQYF
>TRBJ2-2|NA|TRBV20-1
CSAPQPQRTGELFF